This is a list of T cell receptor beta chains from one sample in a study of tumor and adjacent non-tumor tissue in lung cancer. TCRdb analysed the multiplex PCR reads with MiXCR anew, one entry per CDR3 protein. Of around 66,000 distinct CDR3 sequences listed, less than 80% are singletons. Material for sequencing was lung tumor tissue. These receptors all stem from a man between 60 and 70 years old with non-small cell lung cancer. Both conserved end residues are part of each CDR3. Each record gives: D gene, V gene, J gene, CDR3 protein. D genes are given only for firm matches.

D gene: NA; V gene: TRBV6-5; J gene: TRBJ1-1; CDR3 protein: CASCLNTEGDTEAFF
D gene: TRBD2; V gene: TRBV6-1; J gene: TRBJ2-5; CDR3 protein: CASSGIGAGALFETQYF
D gene: NA; V gene: TRBV7-8; J gene: TRBJ2-1; CDR3 protein: CASSPLSRRDEYFF
D gene: NA; V gene: TRBV28; J gene: TRBJ1-1; CDR3 protein: CASCQRRNTEVFF
D gene: NA; V gene: TRBV5-6; J gene: TRBJ2-5; CDR3 protein: CASSSGGTHRVRTQYF
D gene: TRBD2; V gene: TRBV5-1; J gene: TRBJ2-5; CDR3 protein: CASSLASGGRGETQYF
D gene: NA; V gene: TRBV11-2; J gene: TRBJ1-2; CDR3 protein: CASSPGGAWAYTF
D gene: TRBD2; V gene: TRBV10-3; J gene: TRBJ2-6; CDR3 protein: CAISEHGTSVRDYGAKVLTF
D gene: NA; V gene: TRBV6-1; J gene: TRBJ2-3; CDR3 protein: CPSSSEHGAITDTQYF
D gene: TRBD1; V gene: TRBV6-1; J gene: TRBJ1-1; CDR3 protein: CSSSLSTGRLDIF
D gene: NA; V gene: TRBV5-1; J gene: TRBJ2-5; CDR3 protein: CASSLASATIGETQYF
D gene: NA; V gene: TRBV20-1; J gene: TRBJ2-1; CDR3 protein: CRARAGAILDKEQFF
D gene: NA; V gene: TRBV24-1; J gene: TRBJ2-2; CDR3 protein: CATSVSMPSEGELFF
D gene: TRBD2; V gene: TRBV20-1; J gene: TRBJ2-1; CDR3 protein: CSAKGLVESYNEHFF
D gene: TRBD1; V gene: TRBV5-6; J gene: TRBJ2-5; CDR3 protein: CASSRGQGRETQYF
D gene: NA; V gene: TRBV29-1; J gene: TRBJ2-7; CDR3 protein: CSVGEGRGYEQYF
D gene: NA; V gene: TRBV6-2/TRBV6-3; J gene: TRBJ2-3; CDR3 protein: CASSYSGHGSTEYF
D gene: NA; V gene: TRBV6-5; J gene: TRBJ1-1; CDR3 protein: CDSSYSHSGGAEAFF
D gene: NA; V gene: TRBV6-5; J gene: TRBJ1-1; CDR3 protein: CASGGSRRGGTEAFF
D gene: TRBD1; V gene: TRBV6-1; J gene: TRBJ1-5; CDR3 protein: CASSHRGDQPQHF
D gene: TRBD1; V gene: TRBV6-5; J gene: TRBJ1-6; CDR3 protein: CASSINGQGTNSPLHF
D gene: TRBD2; V gene: TRBV9; J gene: TRBJ2-7; CDR3 protein: CASSEGTSGGYEQYF
D gene: NA; V gene: TRBV6-6; J gene: TRBJ2-7; CDR3 protein: CARMEGGYDQYF
D gene: NA; V gene: TRBV6-6; J gene: TRBJ1-5; CDR3 protein: CATKGGIRSKQPQHF
D gene: TRBD2; V gene: TRBV6-5; J gene: TRBJ2-3; CDR3 protein: CASTPTSGRGSDTQYF
D gene: NA; V gene: TRBV29-1; J gene: TRBJ2-5; CDR3 protein: CSLGAAALWTQYF
D gene: TRBD1; V gene: TRBV5-6; J gene: TRBJ2-3; CDR3 protein: CASSGETGGGTDTQYF
D gene: NA; V gene: TRBV20-1; J gene: TRBJ2-6; CDR3 protein: CRSRRDTVREANVLTF
D gene: NA; V gene: TRBV20-1; J gene: TRBJ2-5; CDR3 protein: CSALDLHIRAETQYF
D gene: NA; V gene: TRBV5-4; J gene: TRBJ2-2; CDR3 protein: CVSSFGAGPKTGELFF
D gene: NA; V gene: TRBV6-5; J gene: TRBJ2-5; CDR3 protein: CATRSSLGETQYF
D gene: NA; V gene: TRBV20-1; J gene: TRBJ2-3; CDR3 protein: CGANGDYVGAADTQYF
D gene: NA; V gene: TRBV6-5; J gene: TRBJ1-5; CDR3 protein: CASSRVWADNNQSQHF
D gene: TRBD2; V gene: TRBV20-1; J gene: TRBJ2-3; CDR3 protein: CNAEQSGRARPDTKYF
D gene: TRBD2; V gene: TRBV28; J gene: TRBJ2-2; CDR3 protein: CASILPGLARTTGELFF
D gene: NA; V gene: TRBV6-5; J gene: TRBJ1-2; CDR3 protein: CASSYISAALRGYTF
D gene: NA; V gene: TRBV20-1; J gene: TRBJ1-1; CDR3 protein: CSTGDKAVTEAFF